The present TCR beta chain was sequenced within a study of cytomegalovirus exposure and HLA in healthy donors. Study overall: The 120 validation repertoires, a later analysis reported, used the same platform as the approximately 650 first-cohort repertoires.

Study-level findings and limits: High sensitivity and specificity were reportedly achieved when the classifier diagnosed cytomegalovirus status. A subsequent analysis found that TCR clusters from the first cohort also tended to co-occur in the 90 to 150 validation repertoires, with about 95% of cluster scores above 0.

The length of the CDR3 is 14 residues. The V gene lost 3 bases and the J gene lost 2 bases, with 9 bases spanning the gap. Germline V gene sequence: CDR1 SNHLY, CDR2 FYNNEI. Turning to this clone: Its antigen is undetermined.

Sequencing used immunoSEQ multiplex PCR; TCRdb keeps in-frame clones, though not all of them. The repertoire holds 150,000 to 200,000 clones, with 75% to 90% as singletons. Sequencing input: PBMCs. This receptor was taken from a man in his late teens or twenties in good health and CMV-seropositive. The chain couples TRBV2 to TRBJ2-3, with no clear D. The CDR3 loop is CASSDPRNTDTQYF. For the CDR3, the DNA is TGTGCCAGCAGTGATCCCAGAAACACAGATACGCAGTATTTT.